Each of the 26 T cell receptor beta chains below was sequenced from the same sample in a study of OX40 agonist ivuxolimab in advanced cancers. TCRdb keeps only in-frame clones here, not all; method: immunoSEQ multiplex PCR. The sample contains nearly 80,000 clones, about 85% of which appear only once. The material sequenced was CD4+ or CD8+ T cells sorted from blood, taken in a trial of the OX40 agonist ivuxolimab. Receptors originate from an adult with an advanced solid tumor such as melanoma, head and neck, liver or kidney cancer.

The chain employs TRBV2 and TRBJ1-1; D remains unclear. The CDR3 runs 12 residues. With 8 bases removed from V and 0 bases from J, the gap between germline ends came to 7 bases. Per the germline V gene, CDR1 is SNHLY and CDR2 is FYNNEI. CDR3 in DNA: TGTGCCAGCTCAAGAATGAACACTGAAGCTTTCTTT. Encoded protein: CASSRMNTEAFF.

V and J are TRBV9 and TRBJ2-7, with TRBD2 matching 7 bases. CDR3 size: 14 residues. V lost 3 bases and J lost 2; bases outside the gene matches: 5. Germline V lookup: CDR1 SGDLS, CDR2 YYNGEE. CDR3 in DNA: TGTGCCAGCAGCGAGGGAGGGCTAGCCTACGAGCAGTACTTC. It translates to CASSEGGLAYEQYF.

The chain couples TRBV5-1 to TRBJ1-4; 8 bases map to TRBD1. The junction had 2 bases not matched to a gene; V was cut back by 4 bases and J by 0 bases. CDR3 length: 15 amino acids. The germline V gene encodes CDR1 SGHRS and CDR2 YFSETQ. For the CDR3, the DNA is TGCGCCAGCAGCAAGACAGGGGCAACTAATGAAAAACTGTTTTTT. Translated: CASSKTGATNEKLFF.

The V and J genes are TRBV5-8 and TRBJ1-2; D gene uncertain. Germline V CDR1 and CDR2: SGHTS, YDEGEE. The CDR3 extends over 15 amino acids. Deletions cut 1 base from V and 5 bases from J, with 15 bases between. CDR3 in amino acids: CASSLTASIRYGYTF. The DNA of the CDR3 is TGTGCCAGCAGCTTGACGGCGAGTATCCGATATGGCTACACCTTC.

The chain recombines TRBV10-1 with TRBJ2-5; TRBD1 agrees at 7 bases. CDR1 and CDR2 (germline): WNHNN, SYGVQD (reference sequence). This CDR3 has 11 residues. V was clipped by 8 bases and J by 5 bases; unmatched bases: 2. The CDR3 coding sequence is TGCGCCAGCGACAGGGTCGAGACCCAGTACTTC. Protein product: CASDRVETQYF.

This clone was detected a few times. The chain carries TRBV7-2 and TRBJ2-7; possibly TRBD1 for D (5 bases). Trimming pared 5 bases from V and 2 bases from J, leaving 13 bases between. The CDR3 spans 14 residues. CDR1 is SGHTA and CDR2 is FQGNSA in the germline V gene. The CDR3 region is CASSETVTTYEQYF. CDR3 nucleotide sequence: TGTGCCAGCAGCGAGACAGTCACCACCTACGAGCAGTACTTC.

The table lists this clone with a few counts. The chain joins TRBV5-6 to TRBJ2-7; 7 nucleotides match TRBD2. The V gene end was trimmed by 0 bases and the J gene end by 6 bases; junction bases not matched to a gene: 6. The CDR3 consists of 14 residues. CDR1 and CDR2 from the germline V gene are SGHDT and YYEEEE. CDR3 bases: TGTGCCAGCAGCTTGGGGAGTCTAGCGGTCGAGCAGTACTTC. It codes for CASSLGSLAVEQYF.

This clone was counted a single time. The CDR3 region has the DNA TGTGCAAGTCGCTTATATACTAGCCGGACCTGGCAGTTCTTC. Amino acids: CASRLYTSRTWQFF. The chain is built from TRBV12-2 and TRBJ2-1; the D call TRBD2 from the table was never checked on the DNA. TRBV12-2 is described as a pseudogene. This CDR3 is 14 amino acids long.

The rearrangement joins TRBV5-6 to TRBJ1-5, with D perhaps TRBD1 (5 bases). This CDR3 region has 16 residues. The germline V and J ends were trimmed by 1 base and 1 base, with 12 bases remaining between them. Germline V gene lookup returns CDR1 SGHDT and CDR2 YYEEEE. The CDR3, as DNA: TGTGCCAGCAGCTTGAGGACCGACAGAAGCAATCAGCCCCAGCATTTT. It codes for CASSLRTDRSNQPQHF.

The chain uses TRBV11-3 and TRBJ2-4; D is perhaps TRBD2 (6 bases). The germline gives CDR1 SGHNT, CDR2 YENEEA. V was cut by 1 base and J by 0 bases, with 16 bases left in between. The CDR3 has 18 residues. CDR3 residues: CASSLGGETVLAKNIQYF. As DNA, the CDR3 is TGTGCCAGCAGCTTAGGGGGGGAGACAGTCCTAGCCAAAAACATTCAGTACTTC.

The V gene is TRBV5-6, the J gene TRBJ1-1, with 7 bases lining up with TRBD1. With V trimmed by 4 bases and J by 5 bases, 14 bases remained unmatched. Looked up from germline, CDR1 is SGHDT and CDR2 is YYEEEE. This CDR3 is 16 amino acids long. CDR3 coding DNA: TGTGCCAGCAGCAATTTAGACAGGGTTTTTGAGACTGAAGCTTTCTTT. It specifies CASSNLDRVFETEAFF.

This chain joins TRBV28 and TRBJ1-4; D possibly corresponds to TRBD1 (6 bases). CDR1 is MDHEN, CDR2 SYDVKM, per germline. Trimming removed 7 bases from V and 3 bases from J, with 12 bases in between. CDR3 size: 14 residues. The CDR3 loop is CASIRDTANEKLFF. DNA of the CDR3: TGTGCCAGCATTCGGGACACCGCTAATGAAAAACTGTTTTTT.

CDR3 nucleotide sequence: TGTGCCTGGAACCCTGGCCTGGGACAAGAGACCCAGTACTTC. Translated, it gives CAWNPGLGQETQYF. This chain connects TRBV30 to TRBJ2-5; D is ambiguous. The length of the CDR3 is 14 residues. V dropped 4 bases and J dropped 2 bases, with 14 bases sitting between them. Germline V CDR1 and CDR2: GTSNPN, SVGIG (reference sequence). Based on the CDR3 plus reference TRBV30 and TRBJ2-5, the full variable domain is SQTIHQWPATLVQPVGSPLSLECTVEGTSNPNLYWYRQAAGRGLQLLFYSVGIGQISSEVPQNLSASRPQDRQFILSSKKLLLSDSGFYLCAWNPGLGQETQYFGPGTRLLVL.

V usage is TRBV29-1 and J usage is TRBJ2-5, with 7 bases that match TRBD2. This CDR3 spans 15 amino acids. V was pared by 6 bases and J by 5 bases, with 15 bases of the junction left unmatched. CDR1 and CDR2 from the germline V gene are SQVTM and ANQGSEA. DNA for the CDR3: TGCAGCGTATGGGCTCGGAGGGCGGGGGACGAGACCCAGTACTTC. As protein: CSVWARRAGDETQYF.

CDR3 protein: CASSYPGRPYEQYF. The CDR3 region has the DNA TGCGCCAGCTCCTACCCCGGGAGGCCCTACGAGCAGTACTTC. This rearrangement joins TRBV4-1 to TRBJ2-7; TRBD2 matches 7 bases. J lost 2 bases, V lost 8 bases, and 9 bases had no gene match. The CDR3 runs to 14 residues. The V gene's germline CDR1 is MGHRA and CDR2 YSYEKL.

The chain uses TRBV11-3 and TRBJ2-6, with D possibly TRBD2 on 7 matching bases. The V end lost 5 bases, the J end lost 4 bases, and 15 bases lay between the germline ends. The CDR3 has 16 residues. The germline V gene encodes CDR1 SGHNT and CDR2 YENEEA. CDR3 in DNA: TGTGCCAGCAGCGAAGGGAGGGGGTTGGGGGCCAACGTCCTGACTTTC. It translates to CASSEGRGLGANVLTF. The whole variable domain, filled in from reference TRBV11-3 and TRBJ2-6, reads EAGVVQSPRYKIIEKKQPVAFWCNPISGHNTLYWYLQNLGQGPELLIRYENEEAVDDSQLPKDRFSAERLKGVDSTLKIQPAELGDSAVYLCASSEGRGLGANVLTFGAGSRLTVL.

The chain employs TRBV2 and TRBJ1-3; no reliable D call. Per the germline V gene, CDR1 is SNHLY and CDR2 is FYNNEI. V lost 6 bases and J 0 bases, leaving 6 bases between the germline ends. The length of the CDR3 is 13 residues. CDR3 region: CASREDSGNTIYF. CDR3 nucleotide sequence: TGTGCCAGCAGGGAGGACTCTGGAAACACCATATATTTT.

The genes are TRBV4-1 and TRBJ2-3; TRBD2 aligns across 12 bases. With 8 bases clipped from V and 6 bases from J, the junction kept 6 bases outside the gene matches. The germline V gene encodes CDR1 MGHRA and CDR2 YSYEKL. The CDR3 totals 14 residues. CDR3 loop: CASRRTSGMDTQYF. In nucleotides, the CDR3 is TGCGCCAGCCGCCGGACTAGCGGGATGGATACGCAGTATTTT.

This chain joins TRBV6-5 and TRBJ1-2; D gene uncertain. Germline V gives CDR1 MNHEY, CDR2 SVGAGI. The CDR3 sequence is 13 residues long. The V end was cut by 6 bases, the J end by 3 bases, with 11 bases between. Here the CDR3 DNA reads TGTGCCAGCAGCTCCGACGGCTACTATGGCTACACCTTC. This translates into CASSSDGYYGYTF.

The rearrangement joins TRBV19 to TRBJ2-7, with 13 nucleotides matching TRBD2. Per the germline V gene, CDR1 is LNHDA and CDR2 is SQIVND (reference sequence). The V and J ends lost 2 bases and 7 bases, in that order; junction bases with no gene match: 5. This CDR3 region has 15 residues. The chain's CDR3 is CASSITGLAGEEQYF. In DNA, the CDR3 is TGTGCCAGTAGTATAACTGGACTAGCGGGAGAGGAGCAGTACTTC.

This sequence joins TRBV4-1 and TRBJ2-7, with 12 bases that match TRBD2. Germline lookup yields CDR1 MGHRA and CDR2 YSYEKL. The CDR3 has 16 amino acids. The J segment lost 4 bases and the V segment lost 0 bases, leaving 4 bases of the junction unmatched. The CDR3 region is CASSQEMTSGSYEQYF. The CDR3 DNA follows: TGCGCCAGCAGCCAAGAAATGACTAGCGGGAGTTACGAGCAGTACTTC.

The rearrangement uses TRBV28 and TRBJ2-3; no clear D gene. This CDR3 is 13 amino acids long. Germline values: CDR1 MDHEN, CDR2 SYDVKM. Between the trimmed V and J ends, which lost 6 bases and 1 base, there was a span of 8 bases. The CDR3 bases are TGTGCCAGCAGATTCCCCGGCACAGATACGCAGTATTTT. Translating gives CASRFPGTDTQYF.

This clone was picked up a small number of times. The chain combines TRBV29-1 with TRBJ2-7; 8 positions agree with TRBD1. CDR1 and CDR2 (germline): SQVTM, ANQGSEA. The J segment lost 5 bases and the V segment lost 5 bases, leaving 5 bases of the junction unmatched. The CDR3 is 12 amino acids. In DNA form, the CDR3 reads TGCAGCGTTAGACAGGGGAGCAACGAGCAGTACTTC. Translated, it gives CSVRQGSNEQYF.

V and J are TRBV11-3 and TRBJ2-1; possible D gene TRBD1, 6 bases. The CDR3 loop spans 14 amino acids. V was trimmed by 4 bases and J by 9 bases, leaving 16 bases between them. Germline CDR1 is SGHNT and CDR2 is YENEEA. The CDR3 nucleotides are TGTGCCAGCAGCTCAGACCCGACAGGCAGTGAGCAGTTCTTC. This sequence encodes CASSSDPTGSEQFF.

This chain joins TRBV6-4 and TRBJ2-7; 7 nucleotides agree with TRBD1. J gave up 9 bases and V 5 bases, and 13 bases lay outside the gene matches. The CDR3 contains 14 residues. Looked up from germline, CDR1 is MRHNA and CDR2 is SNTAGT. The CDR3 DNA reads TGTGCCAGCAGTTATTCGGACAGGCAAACCTGGCAGTACTTC. Encoded protein: CASSYSDRQTWQYF.

The chain has TRBV5-1 and TRBJ2-5; D not certain. Germline values: CDR1 SGHRS, CDR2 YFSETQ. V was shortened by 0 bases and J by 2 bases, with 20 bases between the two germline ends. This CDR3 has 18 amino acids. As DNA, the CDR3 is TGCGCCAGCAGCTTGGCTGTCCGAAGCCCAGCGTTTCAAGAGACCCAGTACTTC. It translates to CASSLAVRSPAFQETQYF.